A selection of T cell receptor beta chains follows, all from one sample in a study of CD8 T cells in Susac syndrome. TCRdb called the immunoSEQ multiplex PCR reads again in MiXCR, with one record for every CDR3 protein. The table lists roughly 28,000 distinct CDR3 sequences, 90% to 95% of them singletons. Material for sequencing was CD8+ T cells from PBMCs. These receptors all come from a human donor in good health. Each CDR3 is given with its conserved first and last residue. The D gene is left open where the match is weak. Part of the rows lack a size; the others show once, few, many or a class for expanded clones.

CSAFTGTSNTGELFF TGCAGTGCTTTTACCGGGACCTCGAACACCGGGGAGCTGTTTTTT TRBV20-1 - TRBJ2-2 -
CASSLEKGTADTQYF TGTGCCAGCAGTTTAGAGAAGGGGACGGCAGATACGCAGTATTTT TRBV12-3/TRBV12-4 - TRBJ2-3 -
CASSIQGDRYGYTF TGTGCCAGCAGTATACAAGGGGATCGGTATGGCTACACCTTC TRBV6-2/TRBV6-3 - TRBJ1-2 -
CAIRGGGLNEQFF TGTGCCATCAGAGGGGGGGGCCTTAATGAGCAGTTCTTC TRBV10-3 - TRBJ2-1 -
CASSEALRADSYNEQFF TGTGCCAGCAGTGAAGCGCTTCGGGCAGACTCCTACAATGAGCAGTTCTTC TRBV2 - TRBJ2-1 -
CASSAVGNTGELFF TGTGCCAGCAGCGCAGTGGGCAACACCGGGGAGCTGTTTTTT TRBV7-9 - TRBJ2-2 -
CARGGLAGGYNEQFF TGTGCCAGGGGGGGGCTAGCGGGGGGCTACAATGAGCAGTTCTTC TRBV12-3/TRBV12-4 TRBD2 TRBJ2-1 -
CSVEVLSGTGFTYEQYF TGCAGCGTTGAAGTATTATCGGGGACAGGGTTTACCTACGAGCAGTACTTC TRBV29-1 TRBD1 TRBJ2-7 -
CASLGVNTEAFF TGTGCCAGTTTGGGGGTGAACACTGAAGCTTTCTTT TRBV19 - TRBJ1-1 -
CASSVGEDTQYF TGTGCCAGCAGCGTAGGGGAAGATACGCAGTATTTT TRBV9 - TRBJ2-3 -
CASSPRRSDGYTF TGTGCCAGCAGCCCCCGAAGAAGCGATGGCTACACCTTC TRBV4-2 - TRBJ1-2 -
CAISEGPGNQPQHF TGTGCCATCAGTGAGGGTCCGGGGAATCAGCCCCAGCATTTT TRBV10-3 - TRBJ1-5 -
CSVLGETQYF TGCAGCGTTCTTGGAGAGACCCAGTACTTC TRBV29-1 - TRBJ2-5 -
CASSELKGLEQYF TGCGCCAGCAGTGAGTTGAAGGGACTCGAGCAGTACTTC TRBV10-1 - TRBJ2-7 once
CSAVRGLSNEQFF TGCAGTGCCGTGCGGGGACTTTCTAATGAGCAGTTCTTC TRBV20-1 - TRBJ2-1 -
CASSFFGLRGLNYGYTF TGTGCCAGCAGTTTTTTTGGGTTACGGGGGCTTAACTATGGCTACACCTTC TRBV12-3/TRBV12-4 - TRBJ1-2 -
CASSLRAAGVVEAFF TGTGCCAGCAGCCTAAGGGCCGCAGGGGTGGTTGAAGCTTTCTTT TRBV11-2 - TRBJ1-1 -
CASSSGPLAKNIQYF TGCGCCAGCAGCTCGGGACCGTTAGCCAAAAACATTCAGTACTTC TRBV5-1 - TRBJ2-4 -
CAISEGTAFYGYTF TGTGCCATCAGTGAAGGGACAGCCTTCTATGGCTACACCTTC TRBV10-3 TRBD1 TRBJ1-2 -
CASSYDGQGGNEQFF TGTGCCAGCAGTTACGACGGGCAGGGTGGCAATGAGCAGTTCTTC TRBV6-5 - TRBJ2-1 -
CATWGSLNTEAFF TGTGCCACTTGGGGGAGTTTGAACACTGAAGCTTTCTTT TRBV27 - TRBJ1-1 -
CASSLGVAGLWPQHF TGTGCCAGCAGCTTGGGAGTAGCGGGGCTCTGGCCCCAGCATTTT TRBV5-6 - TRBJ1-5 -
CSAREQGSDTQYF TGCAGTGCTAGGGAACAGGGATCAGATACGCAGTATTTT TRBV20-1 - TRBJ2-3 -
CASSLGLAGLYNEQFF TGTGCCAGCAGTCTGGGACTAGCGGGGCTCTACAATGAGCAGTTCTTC TRBV27 TRBD2 TRBJ2-1 few
CASSQVAGSGETQYF TGCGCCAGCAGCCAAGTGGCAGGGTCCGGGGAGACCCAGTACTTC TRBV4-1 - TRBJ2-5 -